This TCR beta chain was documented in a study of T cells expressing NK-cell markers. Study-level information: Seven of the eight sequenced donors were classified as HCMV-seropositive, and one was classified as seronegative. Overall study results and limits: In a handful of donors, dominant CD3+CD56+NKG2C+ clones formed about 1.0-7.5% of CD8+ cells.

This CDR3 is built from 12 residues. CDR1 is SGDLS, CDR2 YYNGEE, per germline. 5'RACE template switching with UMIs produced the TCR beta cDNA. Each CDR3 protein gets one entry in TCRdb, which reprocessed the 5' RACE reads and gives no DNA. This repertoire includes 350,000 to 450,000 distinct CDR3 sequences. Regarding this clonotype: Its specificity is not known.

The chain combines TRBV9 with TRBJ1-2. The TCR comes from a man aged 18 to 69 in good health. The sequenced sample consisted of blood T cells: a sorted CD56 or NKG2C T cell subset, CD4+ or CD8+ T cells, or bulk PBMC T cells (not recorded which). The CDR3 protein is CASSVNHYGYTF.